The clone carrying this T cell receptor (beta chain) turned up a few times. This sample was taken from a study of response to subunit inactivated influenza vaccine. J lost 4 bases, V lost 1 base, and 5 bases had no gene match. The CDR3 runs 16 residues. Germline lookup yields CDR1 SGHAT and CDR2 FQNNGV. Each CDR3 protein gets one entry after TCRdb re-called the RT-PCR reads with MiXCR. The sample records more than 500,000 distinct CDR3 sequences, about 11% being singletons. This sample was also put to use in a study of T cells expressing NK-cell markers. That source notes: Template switching by 5'RACE with UMIs generated the TCR beta cDNA. Seven HCMV-seropositive donors and one seronegative donor made up the eight sequenced donors. Each of roughly 6 donors carried dominant NKG2C+ clonotypes accounting for about 1.0-7.0% of CD8+ T cells. These clonotypes, the leaders elsewhere, also led the CD3+CD56-NKG2C+ fraction in four donors.

The source was PBMCs from blood, collected on the day of vaccination. This clonotype originated in a man in his fifties or sixties who received an inactivated influenza vaccine. The chain links TRBV11-2 to TRBJ2-2; 8 bases are a match to TRBD2. This chain's CDR3 is CASSLGAGGSTGELFF. CDR3 bases: TGTGCCAGCAGCTTAGGGGCGGGGGGAAGCACCGGGGAGCTGTTTTTT.